One T cell receptor beta chain is described in this entry. This specimen belongs to a study of blood T cell repertoires in COVID-19. The table came from immunoSEQ multiplex PCR; TCRdb's copy has only in-frame clones and leaves some out. The sample shows a few hundred thousand clones, 80% to 90% of them seen only once. The CDR3 totals 15 residues. Germline CDR1 is LGHNA and CDR2 is YSLEER. V was shortened by 4 bases and J by 2 bases, with 12 bases between the two germline ends. Material: PBMCs or T cells enriched from blood (not recorded which). The chain joins TRBV4-3 to TRBJ2-1; TRBD1 is a possible D gene (6 bases). This sequence originates from a woman between 35 and 50 years old with acute COVID-19. Written as DNA, the CDR3 is TGCGCCAGCAGCCTCCGAGGGGGAACCTACAATGAGCAGTTCTTC. It codes for CASSLRGGTYNEQFF.